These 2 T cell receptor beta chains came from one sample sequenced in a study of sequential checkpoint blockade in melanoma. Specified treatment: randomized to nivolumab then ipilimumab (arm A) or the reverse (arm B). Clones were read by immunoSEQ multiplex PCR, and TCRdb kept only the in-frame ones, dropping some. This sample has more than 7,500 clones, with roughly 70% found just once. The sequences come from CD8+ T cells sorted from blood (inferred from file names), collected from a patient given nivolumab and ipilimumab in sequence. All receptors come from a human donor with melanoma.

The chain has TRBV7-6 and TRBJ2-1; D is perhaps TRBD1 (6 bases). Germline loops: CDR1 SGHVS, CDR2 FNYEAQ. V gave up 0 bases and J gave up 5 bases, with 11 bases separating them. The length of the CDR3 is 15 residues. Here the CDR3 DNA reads TGTGCCAGCAGCTTAGCGACGGGACACCACAATGAGCAGTTCTTC. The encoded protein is CASSLATGHHNEQFF.

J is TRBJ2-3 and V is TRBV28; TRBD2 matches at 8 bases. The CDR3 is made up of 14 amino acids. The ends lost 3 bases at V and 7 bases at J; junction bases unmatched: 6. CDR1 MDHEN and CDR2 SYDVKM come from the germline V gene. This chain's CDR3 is CASSFNGRAYTQYF. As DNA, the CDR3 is TGTGCCAGCAGTTTTAACGGGAGGGCATATACGCAGTATTTT.